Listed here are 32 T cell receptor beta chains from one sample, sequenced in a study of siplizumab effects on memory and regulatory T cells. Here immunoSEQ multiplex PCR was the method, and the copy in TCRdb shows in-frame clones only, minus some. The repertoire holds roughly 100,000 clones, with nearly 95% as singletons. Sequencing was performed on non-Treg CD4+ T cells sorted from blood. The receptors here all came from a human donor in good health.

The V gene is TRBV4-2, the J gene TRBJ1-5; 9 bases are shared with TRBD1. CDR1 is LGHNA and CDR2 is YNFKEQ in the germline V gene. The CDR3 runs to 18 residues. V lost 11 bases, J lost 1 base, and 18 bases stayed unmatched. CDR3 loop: CARFLGQGPLGSNQPQHF. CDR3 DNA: TGTGCCCGGTTCTTGGGACAGGGACCCCTTGGGAGCAATCAGCCCCAGCATTTT.

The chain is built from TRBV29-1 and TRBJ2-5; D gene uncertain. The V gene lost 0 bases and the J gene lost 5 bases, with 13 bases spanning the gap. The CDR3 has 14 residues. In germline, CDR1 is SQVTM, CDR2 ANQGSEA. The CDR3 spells CSVEDPKIRETQYF. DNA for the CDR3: TGCAGCGTTGAAGATCCGAAGATTCGGGAGACCCAGTACTTC.

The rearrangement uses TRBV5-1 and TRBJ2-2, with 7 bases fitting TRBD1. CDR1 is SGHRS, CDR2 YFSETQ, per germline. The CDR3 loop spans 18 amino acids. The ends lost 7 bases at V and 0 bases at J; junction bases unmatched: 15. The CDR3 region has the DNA TGCGCCAGCGGATCCCTCCCGCCAGGGACAGCGAACACCGGGGAGCTGTTTTTT. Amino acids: CASGSLPPGTANTGELFF. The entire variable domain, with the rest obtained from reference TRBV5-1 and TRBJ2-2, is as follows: KAGVTQTPRYLIKTRGQQVTLSCSPISGHRSVSWYQQTPGQGLQFLFEYFSETQRNKGNFPGRFSGRQFSNSRSEMNVSTLELGDSALYLCASGSLPPGTANTGELFFGEGSRLTVL.

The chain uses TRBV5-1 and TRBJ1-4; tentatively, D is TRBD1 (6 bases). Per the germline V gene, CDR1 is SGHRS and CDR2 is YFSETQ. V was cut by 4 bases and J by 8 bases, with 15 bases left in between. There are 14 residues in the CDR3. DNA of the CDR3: TGCGCCAGCAGCATTGGACAGCCCGGGGAAAAACTGTTTTTT. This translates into CASSIGQPGEKLFF.

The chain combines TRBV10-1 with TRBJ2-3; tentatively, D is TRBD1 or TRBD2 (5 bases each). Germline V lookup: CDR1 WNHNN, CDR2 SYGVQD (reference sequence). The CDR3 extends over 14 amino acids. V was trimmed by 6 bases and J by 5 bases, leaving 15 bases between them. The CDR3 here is CASRPEGHGDTQYF. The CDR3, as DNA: TGCGCCAGCAGGCCTGAGGGGCATGGAGATACGCAGTATTTT.

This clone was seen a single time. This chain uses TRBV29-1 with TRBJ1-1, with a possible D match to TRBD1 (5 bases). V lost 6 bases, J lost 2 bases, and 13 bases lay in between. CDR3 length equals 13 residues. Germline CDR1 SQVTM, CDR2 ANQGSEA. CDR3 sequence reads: CSVINRRNTEAFF. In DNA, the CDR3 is TGCAGCGTGATAAACAGGCGCAACACTGAAGCTTTCTTT.

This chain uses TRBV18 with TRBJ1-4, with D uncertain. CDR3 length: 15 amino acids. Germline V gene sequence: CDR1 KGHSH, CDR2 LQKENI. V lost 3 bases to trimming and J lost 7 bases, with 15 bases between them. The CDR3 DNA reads TGTGCCAGCTCACCCGATAGGGCCCGGATTGAAAAACTGTTTTTT. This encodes CASSPDRARIEKLFF.

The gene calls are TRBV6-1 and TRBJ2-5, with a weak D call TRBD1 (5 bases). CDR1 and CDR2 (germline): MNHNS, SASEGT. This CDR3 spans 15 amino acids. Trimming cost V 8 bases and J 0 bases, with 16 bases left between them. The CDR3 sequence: CASLQNRPYQETQYF. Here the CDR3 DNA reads TGTGCCAGCCTCCAGAACAGGCCTTACCAAGAGACCCAGTACTTC.

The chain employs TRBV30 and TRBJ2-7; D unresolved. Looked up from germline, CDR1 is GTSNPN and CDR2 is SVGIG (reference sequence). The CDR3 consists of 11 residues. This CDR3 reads CASTWTYEQYF. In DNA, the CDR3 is TGTGCTTCAACTTGGACCTACGAGCAGTACTTC.

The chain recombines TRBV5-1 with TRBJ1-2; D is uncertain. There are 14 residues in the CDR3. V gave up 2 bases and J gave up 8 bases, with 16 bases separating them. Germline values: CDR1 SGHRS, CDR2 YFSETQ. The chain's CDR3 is CASSLKSSERGYTF. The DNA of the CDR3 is TGCGCCAGCAGCTTAAAATCCTCCGAGAGGGGCTACACCTTC.

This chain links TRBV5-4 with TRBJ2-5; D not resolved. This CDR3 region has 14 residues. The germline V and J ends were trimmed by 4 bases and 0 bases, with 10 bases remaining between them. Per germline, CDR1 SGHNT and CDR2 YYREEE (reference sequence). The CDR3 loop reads CASSADVNQETQYF. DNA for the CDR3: TGTGCCAGCAGCGCTGACGTAAACCAAGAGACCCAGTACTTC.

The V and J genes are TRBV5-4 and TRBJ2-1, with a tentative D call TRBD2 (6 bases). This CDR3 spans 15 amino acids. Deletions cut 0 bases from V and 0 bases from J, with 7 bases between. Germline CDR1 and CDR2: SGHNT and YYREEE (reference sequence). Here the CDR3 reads CASSLDGSSYNEQFF. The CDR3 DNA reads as TGTGCCAGCAGCTTGGACGGGAGCTCCTACAATGAGCAGTTCTTC.

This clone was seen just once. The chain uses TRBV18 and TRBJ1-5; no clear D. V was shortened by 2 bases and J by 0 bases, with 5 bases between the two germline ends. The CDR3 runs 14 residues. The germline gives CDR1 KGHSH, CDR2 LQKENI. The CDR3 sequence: CASSPVYSNQPQHF. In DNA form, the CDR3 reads TGTGCCAGCTCACCAGTTTATAGCAATCAGCCCCAGCATTTT. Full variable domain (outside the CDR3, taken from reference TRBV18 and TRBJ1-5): NAGVMQNPRHLVRRRGQEARLRCSPMKGHSHVYWYRQLPEEGLKFMVYLQKENIIDESGMPKERFSAEFPKEGPSILRIQQVVRGDSAAYFCASSPVYSNQPQHFGDGTRLSIL.

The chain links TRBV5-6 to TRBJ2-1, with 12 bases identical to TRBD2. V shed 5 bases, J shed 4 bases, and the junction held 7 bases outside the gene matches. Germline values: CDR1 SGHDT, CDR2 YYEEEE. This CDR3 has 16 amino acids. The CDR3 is CASSWTGTSGYNEQFF. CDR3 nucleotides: TGTGCCAGCAGTTGGACCGGGACTAGCGGGTACAATGAGCAGTTCTTC.

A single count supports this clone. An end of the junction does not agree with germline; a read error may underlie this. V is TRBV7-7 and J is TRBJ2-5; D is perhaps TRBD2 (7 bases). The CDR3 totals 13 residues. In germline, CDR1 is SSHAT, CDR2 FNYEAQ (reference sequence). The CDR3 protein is CASSWGGHETQYF. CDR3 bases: TGTGCTAGCAGCTGGGGGGGACACGAGACCCAGTACTTC.

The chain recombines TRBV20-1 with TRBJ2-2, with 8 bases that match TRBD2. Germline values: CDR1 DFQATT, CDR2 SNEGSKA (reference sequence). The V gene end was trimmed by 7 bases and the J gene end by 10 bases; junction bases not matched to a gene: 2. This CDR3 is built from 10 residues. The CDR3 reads CSVGREELFF. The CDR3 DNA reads TGCAGTGTCGGGAGGGAGGAGCTGTTTTTT.

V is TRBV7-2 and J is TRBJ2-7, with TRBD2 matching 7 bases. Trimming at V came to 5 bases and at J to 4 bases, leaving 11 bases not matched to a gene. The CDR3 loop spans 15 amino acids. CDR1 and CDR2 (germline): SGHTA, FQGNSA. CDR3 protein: CASSILGGRRYEQYF. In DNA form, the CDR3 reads TGTGCCAGCAGCATCCTCGGCGGGAGAAGGTACGAGCAGTACTTC.

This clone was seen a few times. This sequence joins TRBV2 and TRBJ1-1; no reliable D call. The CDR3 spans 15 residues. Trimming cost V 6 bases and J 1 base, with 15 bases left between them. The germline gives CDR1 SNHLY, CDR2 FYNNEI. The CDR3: CASSPTSVRNTEAFF. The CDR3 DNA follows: TGTGCCAGCAGCCCAACTTCCGTACGGAACACTGAAGCTTTCTTT.

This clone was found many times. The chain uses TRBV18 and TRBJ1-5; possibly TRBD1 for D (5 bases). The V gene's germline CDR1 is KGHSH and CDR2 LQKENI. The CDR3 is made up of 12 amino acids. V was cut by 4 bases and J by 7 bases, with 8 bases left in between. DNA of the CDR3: TGTGCCAGCTCACGACGGGGGCAGCCCCAGCATTTT. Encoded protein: CASSRRGQPQHF.

The CDR3 spells CASSRIPDTQYF. CDR3 bases: TGTGCCAGCAGCCGCATTCCAGATACGCAGTATTTT. The chain combines TRBV14 with TRBJ2-3; D call uncertain. The germline gives CDR1 SGHDN, CDR2 FVKESK. The CDR3 runs 12 residues. V was clipped by 4 bases and J by 4 bases, with 6 bases between them.

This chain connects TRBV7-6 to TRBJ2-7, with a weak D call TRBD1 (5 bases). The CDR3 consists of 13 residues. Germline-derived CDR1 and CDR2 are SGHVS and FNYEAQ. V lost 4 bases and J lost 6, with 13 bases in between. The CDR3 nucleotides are TGTGCCAGCAGCTCAGGGTCAGGGCTCGAGCAGTACTTC. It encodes CASSSGSGLEQYF.

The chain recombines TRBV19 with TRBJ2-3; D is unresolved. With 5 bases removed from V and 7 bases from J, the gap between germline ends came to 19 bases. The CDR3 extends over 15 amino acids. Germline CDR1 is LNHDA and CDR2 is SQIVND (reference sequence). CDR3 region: CASSDRGGLSYTQYF. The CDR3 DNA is TGTGCCAGTAGTGATCGCGGTGGCCTCAGTTATACGCAGTATTTT.

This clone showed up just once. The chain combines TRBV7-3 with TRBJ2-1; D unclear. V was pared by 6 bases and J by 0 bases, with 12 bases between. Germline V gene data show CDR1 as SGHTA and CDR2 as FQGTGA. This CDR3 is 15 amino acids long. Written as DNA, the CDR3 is TGTGCCAGCAGTAAACAGACCGGCTCCTACAATGAGCAGTTCTTC. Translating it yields CASSKQTGSYNEQFF.

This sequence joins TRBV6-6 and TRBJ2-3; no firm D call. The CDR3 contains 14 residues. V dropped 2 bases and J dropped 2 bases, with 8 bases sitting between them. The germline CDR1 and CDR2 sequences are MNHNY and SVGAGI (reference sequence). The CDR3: CASSYEQITDTQYF. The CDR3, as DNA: TGTGCCAGCAGTTACGAGCAGATCACAGATACGCAGTATTTT.

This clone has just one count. The CDR3 nucleotides read TGTGCCATCAGCCAGGGGCAAGAGACCCAGTACTTC. This translates into CAISQGQETQYF. The chain combines TRBV10-3 with TRBJ2-5; maybe TRBD1 (6 bases). V was pared by 6 bases and J by 2 bases, with 7 bases between. The length of the CDR3 is 12 residues. CDR1 is ENHRY and CDR2 is SYGVKD in the germline V gene.

The CDR3 loop reads CASSPDRDLYGYTF. In DNA, the CDR3 is TGTGCCAGCAGTCCCGACAGGGACTTGTATGGCTACACCTTC. V usage is TRBV6-5 and J usage is TRBJ1-2; 7 bases fit TRBD1. The CDR3 is made up of 14 amino acids. The V gene's germline CDR1 is MNHEY and CDR2 SVGAGI. The V and J ends lost 5 bases and 5 bases, in that order; junction bases with no gene match: 8.

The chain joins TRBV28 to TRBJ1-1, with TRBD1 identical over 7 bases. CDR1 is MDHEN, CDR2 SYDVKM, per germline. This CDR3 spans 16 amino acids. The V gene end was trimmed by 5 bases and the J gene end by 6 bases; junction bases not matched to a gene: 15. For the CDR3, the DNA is TGTGCCAGCAGTCAACCCAGGGGGAGGGAAATGGCTGAAGCTTTCTTT. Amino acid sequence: CASSQPRGREMAEAFF.

The CDR3 loop reads CASSSLGGNPYEQYF. In DNA, the CDR3 is TGCGCCAGCAGCTCCCTGGGGGGAAATCCCTACGAGCAGTACTTC. The V and J genes are TRBV5-1 and TRBJ2-7; TRBD2 is a possible D gene (6 bases). Germline assignment: CDR1 SGHRS and CDR2 YFSETQ. The CDR3 length is 15 residues. V was pared by 3 bases and J by 2 bases, with 15 bases between.

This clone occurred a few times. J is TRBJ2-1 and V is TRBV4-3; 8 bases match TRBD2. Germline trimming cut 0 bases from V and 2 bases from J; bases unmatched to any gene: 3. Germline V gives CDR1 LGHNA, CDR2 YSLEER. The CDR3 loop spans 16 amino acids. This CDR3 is CASSQEAGVPYNEQFF. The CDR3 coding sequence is TGCGCCAGCAGCCAAGAAGCGGGAGTGCCCTACAATGAGCAGTTCTTC.

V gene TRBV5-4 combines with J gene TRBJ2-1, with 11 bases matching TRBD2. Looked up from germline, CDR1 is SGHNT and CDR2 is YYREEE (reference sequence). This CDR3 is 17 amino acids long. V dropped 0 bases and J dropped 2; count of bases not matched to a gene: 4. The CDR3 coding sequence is TGTGCCAGCAGCTTGGCCCTACTAGCGGGAGCCTACAATGAGCAGTTCTTC. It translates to CASSLALLAGAYNEQFF.

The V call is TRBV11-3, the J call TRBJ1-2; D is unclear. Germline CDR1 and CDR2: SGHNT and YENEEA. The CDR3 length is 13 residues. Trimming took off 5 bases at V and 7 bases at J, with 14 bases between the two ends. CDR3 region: CASSPDPLRGYTF. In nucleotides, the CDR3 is TGTGCCAGCAGCCCGGACCCACTGCGTGGCTACACCTTC.

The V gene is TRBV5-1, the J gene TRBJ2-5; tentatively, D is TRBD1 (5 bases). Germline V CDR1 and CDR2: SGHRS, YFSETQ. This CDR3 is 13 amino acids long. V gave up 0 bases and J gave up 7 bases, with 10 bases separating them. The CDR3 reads CASSLDDRGTQYF. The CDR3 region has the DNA TGCGCCAGCAGCTTGGACGACAGAGGGACCCAGTACTTC.